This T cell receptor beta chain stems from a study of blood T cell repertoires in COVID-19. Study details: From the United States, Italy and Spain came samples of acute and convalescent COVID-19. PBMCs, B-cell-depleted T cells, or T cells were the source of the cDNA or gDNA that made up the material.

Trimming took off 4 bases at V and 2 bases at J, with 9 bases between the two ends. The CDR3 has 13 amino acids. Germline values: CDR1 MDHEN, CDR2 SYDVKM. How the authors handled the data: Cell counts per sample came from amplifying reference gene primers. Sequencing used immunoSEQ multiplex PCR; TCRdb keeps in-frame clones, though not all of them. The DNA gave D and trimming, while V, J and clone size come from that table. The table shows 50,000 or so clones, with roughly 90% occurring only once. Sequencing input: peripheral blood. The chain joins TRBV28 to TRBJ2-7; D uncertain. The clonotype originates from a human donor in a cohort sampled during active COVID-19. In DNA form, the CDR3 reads TGTGCCAGCAGTTCCATAGTTCCCTACGAGCAGTACTTC. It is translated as CASSSIVPYEQYF.